This TCR beta chain was documented in a study of blood T cell repertoires in COVID-19. Study-wide background: Donors in the United States, Italy and Spain gave samples during acute or convalescent COVID-19. Sample material is recorded as cDNA or gDNA derived from T cells, B-cell-depleted T cells, or PBMCs.

This table comes from immunoSEQ multiplex PCR, and its TCRdb copy is limited to in-frame clones, with some not included. Of about 250,000 clones in the sample, 85% to 90% are singletons; the top ten hold around a sixth. Participants were placed into cohorts based on the clinical history they reported. Donors in Cohort 3 who had recovered were those with two negative PCRs, healthcare professional clearance, or resolution of their symptoms. Germline V CDR1 and CDR2: SGHTA, FQGNSA. V lost 7 bases and J lost 4, with 19 bases in between. CDR3 length: 15 residues. Sample: PBMCs or T cells enriched from blood (not recorded which). This TCR came from a young man who had recovered from COVID-19. This chain uses TRBV7-2 with TRBJ2-5; D may be TRBD2 (5 bases). CDR3 DNA sequence: TGTGCCAGCACCAGAATTCAAGCTAGCTTAGAGACCCAGTACTTC. This translates into CASTRIQASLETQYF.